Shown below are 20 T cell receptor beta chains from a single sample sequenced in a study of CXCR3-negative and CXCR3-positive naive CD8 T cells. TRB cDNA libraries were made by UMI-labeled 5' RACE. TCRdb re-called the 5' RACE reads and shows each CDR3 protein once, DNA omitted. In all, the sample yields 45,000 or so distinct CDR3 sequences. Material: naive CXCR3- CD8+ T cells from blood. As for subset: CD45RO-CCR7+CD27+CD95- naive CD8+ T cells lacking CXCR3 (TNR3-). These receptors came from a human donor in good health. Some clones in this sample may be carry-over from other donors' samples.

This chain connects TRBV15 to TRBJ1-5. This CDR3 region has 13 residues. Germline V gives CDR1 LNHNV, CDR2 YYDKDF (reference sequence). CDR3 sequence reads: CATSRGLNQPQHF. Full variable domain (rest looked up from reference TRBV15 and TRBJ1-5): DAMVIQNPRYQVTQFGKPVTLSCSQTLNHNVMYWYQQKSSQAPKLLFHYYDKDFNNEADTPDNFQSRRPNTSFCFLDIRSPGLGDTAMYLCATSRGLNQPQHFGDGTRLSIL.

The CDR3 region is CASSLRGRRETQYF. This chain uses TRBV5-1 with TRBJ2-5; TCRdb calls TRBD2, which cannot be checked without DNA. The CDR3 loop spans 14 amino acids. Germline CDR1 SGHRS, CDR2 YFSETQ.

The CDR3 protein is CATGDFQETQYF. This chain connects TRBV27 to TRBJ2-5. Germline CDR1 reads MNHEY; CDR2 reads SMNVEV (reference sequence). This CDR3 comprises 12 residues.

The chain is built from TRBV6-6 and TRBJ2-5. The CDR3 consists of 15 residues. The V gene's germline CDR1 is MNHNY and CDR2 SVGAGI (reference sequence). The CDR3 region is CASINLPGSWETQYF.

The chain links TRBV7-9 to TRBJ1-1; with no DNA, the TCRdb D assignment of TRBD1 cannot be verified. The germline gives CDR1 SEHNR, CDR2 FQNEAQ (reference sequence). The CDR3 spans 15 residues. The CDR3 is CASSFISGMNTEAFF.

The chain has TRBV6-2 or TRBV6-3 and TRBJ1-2; the D call from TCRdb, TRBD1, cannot be confirmed without DNA. Germline CDR1 reads MNHEY; CDR2 reads SVGEGT. The CDR3 has 17 residues. This CDR3 is CASTQRGTLRPNYGYTF.

This chain links TRBV15 with TRBJ1-4. Germline V lookup: CDR1 LNHNV, CDR2 YYDKDF (reference sequence). The CDR3 has 15 residues. CDR3 sequence: CATSRDQYSNEKLFF.

This clonotype registers medium-sized (0.01 to 0.1%) by frequency. The chain couples TRBV7-9 to TRBJ2-1; the TCRdb D gene call, TRBD1, has no DNA to confirm it. The CDR3 covers 15 residues. Germline V gives CDR1 SEHNR, CDR2 FQNEAQ (reference sequence). This CDR3 is CASSLGQGSYNEQFF.

This chain connects TRBV12-3 or TRBV12-4 to TRBJ1-1; as DNA is missing, the TRBD1 call by TCRdb cannot be tested. The CDR3 extends over 14 amino acids. This CDR3 is CASSSDRGDTEAFF.

This clonotype is classed as medium-sized by frequency. The chain employs TRBV6-2 or TRBV6-3 and TRBJ2-1; TCRdb picks TRBD1, but there is no DNA to check that call. The CDR3 sequence is 16 residues long. CDR1 is MNHEY and CDR2 is SVGEGT in the germline V gene. CDR3 in amino acids: CASSTPGGFSYNEQFF.

The V gene is TRBV28, the J gene TRBJ2-7; TCRdb outputs TRBD1, but without DNA this stays unchecked. This CDR3 region has 15 residues. CDR1 is MDHEN, CDR2 SYDVKM, per germline. CDR3 sequence: CASSPPGTLPYEQYF.

This chain connects TRBV28 to TRBJ2-5; checking the TCRdb D call of TRBD1 is not possible without DNA. This CDR3 spans 16 amino acids. The germline gives CDR1 MDHEN, CDR2 SYDVKM. The CDR3: CASSLFVGGLKETQYF. The whole variable domain, remainder taken from reference TRBV28 and TRBJ2-5, is DVKVTQSSRYLVKRTGEKVFLECVQDMDHENMFWYRQDPGLGLRLIYFSYDVKMKEKGDIPEGYSVSREKKERFSLILESASTNQTSMYLCASSLFVGGLKETQYFGPGTRLLVL.

The rearrangement joins TRBV29-1 to TRBJ2-1. This CDR3 contains 15 residues. The germline V gene has CDR1 SQVTM and CDR2 ANQGSEA. CDR3 region: CSVALSSGPYNEQFF.

The chain joins TRBV10-2 to TRBJ2-7; TCRdb's D call, TRBD2, is unchecked because there is no DNA. CDR1 and CDR2 from the germline V gene are WSHSY and SAAADI. CDR3 length: 15 amino acids. CDR3 sequence reads: CASTEGLAGFYEQYF.

The genes are TRBV5-1 and TRBJ2-7; TCRdb picks TRBD1, but there is no DNA to check that call. Germline V lookup: CDR1 SGHRS, CDR2 YFSETQ. This CDR3 region has 13 residues. CDR3 in amino acids: CASSFDRGYEQYF.

This CDR3 is CASRSTRTGGADTIYF. This chain joins TRBV28 and TRBJ1-3; without DNA, the TCRdb call of TRBD1 cannot be checked. The V gene's germline CDR1 is MDHEN and CDR2 SYDVKM. This CDR3 has 16 amino acids.

The chain recombines TRBV4-1 with TRBJ2-2; TCRdb outputs TRBD2, but without DNA this stays unchecked. Germline V lookup: CDR1 MGHRA, CDR2 YSYEKL. The CDR3 is made up of 19 amino acids. CDR3 sequence: CASSQGYAGGITTPGELFF.

The chain recombines TRBV29-1 with TRBJ2-7. This CDR3 comprises 11 residues. The germline gives CDR1 SQVTM, CDR2 ANQGSEA. The CDR3 loop reads CSVEDGHEQYF.

The chain is built from TRBV30 and TRBJ2-3; TCRdb's D call, TRBD1, is unchecked because there is no DNA. CDR3 length: 14 amino acids. Germline loops: CDR1 GTSNPN, CDR2 SVGIG (reference sequence). CDR3 region: CAWAGVTSTDTQYF. Looking up the rest from reference TRBV30 and TRBJ2-3 gives the full variable domain: SQTIHQWPATLVQPVGSPLSLECTVEGTSNPNLYWYRQAAGRGLQLLFYSVGIGQISSEVPQNLSASRPQDRQFILSSKKLLLSDSGFYLCAWAGVTSTDTQYFGPGTRLTVL.

The chain has TRBV7-6 and TRBJ2-2. The CDR3 spans 14 residues. Germline lookup yields CDR1 SGHVS and CDR2 FNYEAQ. CDR3 protein: CASSLYGNTGELFF.